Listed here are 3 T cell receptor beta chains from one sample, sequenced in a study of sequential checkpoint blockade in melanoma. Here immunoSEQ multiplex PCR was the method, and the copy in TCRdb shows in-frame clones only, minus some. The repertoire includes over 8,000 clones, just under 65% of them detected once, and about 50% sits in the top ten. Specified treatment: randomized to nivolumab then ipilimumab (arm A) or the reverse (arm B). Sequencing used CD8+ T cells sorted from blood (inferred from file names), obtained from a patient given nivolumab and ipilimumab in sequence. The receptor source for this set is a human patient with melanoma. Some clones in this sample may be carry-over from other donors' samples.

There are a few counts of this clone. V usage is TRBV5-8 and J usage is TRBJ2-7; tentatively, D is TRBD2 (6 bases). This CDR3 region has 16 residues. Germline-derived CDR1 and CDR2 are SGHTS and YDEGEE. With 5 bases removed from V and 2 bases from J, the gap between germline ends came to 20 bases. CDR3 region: CASSALMGGATYEQYF. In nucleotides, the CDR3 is TGTGCCAGCAGTGCCCTGATGGGGGGAGCTACCTACGAGCAGTACTTC. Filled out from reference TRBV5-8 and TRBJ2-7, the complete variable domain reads EAGVTQSPTHLIKTRGQQATLRCSPISGHTSVYWYQQALGLGLQFLLWYDEGEERNRGNFPPRFSGRQFPNYSSELNVNALELEDSALYLCASSALMGGATYEQYFGPGTRLTVT.

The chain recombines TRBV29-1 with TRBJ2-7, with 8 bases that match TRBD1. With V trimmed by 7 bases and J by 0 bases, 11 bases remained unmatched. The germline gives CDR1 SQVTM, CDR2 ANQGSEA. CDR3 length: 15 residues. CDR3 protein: CSAQMSTGGSYEQYF. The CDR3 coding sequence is TGCAGCGCCCAGATGAGCACAGGGGGCTCCTACGAGCAGTACTTC.

This CDR3 is CASSAYGILHRELFF. The CDR3 DNA reads as TGTGCCAGCAGTGCCTACGGGATCCTCCACCGGGAGCTGTTTTTT. The chain is built from TRBV6-1 and TRBJ2-2; maybe TRBD2 (5 bases). Germline V gives CDR1 MNHNS, CDR2 SASEGT. V was trimmed by 4 bases and J by 9 bases, leaving 18 bases between them. The CDR3 spans 15 residues.